The rows below give T cell receptor beta chains drawn from one sample of a study of T-cell memory formation after mild COVID-19. TCRdb passed the 5' RACE reads through MiXCR, listing each CDR3 protein once. The table lists 100,000 to 150,000 distinct CDR3 sequences, roughly 6.2% of them singletons. Source material: PBMCs or a T cell subset sorted from them (not recorded which). Receptors were obtained from an adult woman who had mild COVID-19 (a few samples of this study predate the infection). Cell type and time point are not known. The CDR3 runs from the conserved cysteine through the conserved F or W. A D gene is named only where the DNA matches it firmly.

-	TRBJ2-5	TRBV6-6	CASTSKETQYF
-	TRBJ1-2	TRBV12-5	CASGLVPFPGMDYGYTF
TRBD1	TRBJ2-7	TRBV6-2/TRBV6-3	CASNTGGIVYEQYF
-	TRBJ2-3	TRBV5-1	CASSRLGDADTQYF
-	TRBJ2-1	TRBV6-1	CASSSREYNEQFF
-	TRBJ2-5	TRBV12-3/TRBV12-4	CASSLGQRETQYF
-	TRBJ2-5	TRBV7-9	CASSFDSQETQYF
TRBD1	TRBJ2-5	TRBV20-1	CSARVRGQGAEKTQYF
-	TRBJ1-1	TRBV12-3/TRBV12-4	CASSFIGLRAFF
-	TRBJ2-7	TRBV12-3/TRBV12-4	CASSLAPTYEQYF
TRBD1	TRBJ2-7	TRBV10-3	CAISESAKDREVISSYEQYF
-	TRBJ2-3	TRBV7-2	CASSPNGPSTDTQYF
TRBD1	TRBJ2-1	TRBV20-1	CSAGGTGYGRYNEQFF
-	TRBJ1-2	TRBV20-1	CSASLGNYGYTF
-	TRBJ2-1	TRBV5-6	CASSGGPSSYNEQFF
-	TRBJ2-5	TRBV12-3/TRBV12-4	CASSLNGGETQYF
TRBD1	TRBJ2-1	TRBV6-2/TRBV6-3	CASSTRQGANNEQFF
-	TRBJ2-2	TRBV5-1	CASSYRDSAGELFF
-	TRBJ1-2	TRBV12-3/TRBV12-4	CASSLKRAHNYGYTF
TRBD2	TRBJ2-7	TRBV5-1	CASSFASGYEQYF
TRBD1	TRBJ1-6	TRBV4-1	CASSHRTGSLNSPLHF
-	TRBJ2-3	TRBV20-1	CSAPDKAGISTDTQYF
-	TRBJ2-3	TRBV12-3/TRBV12-4	CASSASGNTQYF
TRBD1	TRBJ2-7	TRBV3-1	CASRTGTGGFYEQYF
-	TRBJ2-3	TRBV7-2	CASSSGLATDTQYF
TRBD2	TRBJ2-2	TRBV7-9	CASSLPAGGGELFF
TRBD2	TRBJ2-1	TRBV20-1	CSARPIGTSSYNEQFF